These 19 T cell receptor beta chains were all obtained from the same sample, sequenced in a study of blood T cells in healthy people across ages. The use of a sample-barcoded 5' primer and a J-beta primer mix characterized a second PCR of about 7 to 12 cycles. Via MiXCR, TCRdb re-called the 5' RACE reads, giving one row per CDR3 protein. The repertoire holds roughly 1,800,000 distinct CDR3 sequences, with around half as singletons. Sequencing input: blood. These receptors were collected from a middle-aged woman in good health.

This clonotype was detected only a few times. The chain is built from TRBV28 and TRBJ2-3; a possible D gene is TRBD1 (5 bases). V lost 6 bases and J 3 bases, leaving 13 bases between the germline ends. Germline lookup yields CDR1 MDHEN and CDR2 SYDVKM. The CDR3 loop spans 14 amino acids. CDR3 residues: CASRRPAGTDTQYF. The CDR3 DNA follows: TGTGCCAGCAGACGACCGGCAGGGACAGATACGCAGTATTTT.

The chain joins TRBV28 to TRBJ2-5, with D perhaps TRBD1 or TRBD2 (5 bases each). V was cut by 4 bases and J by 1 base, with 25 bases left in between. The length of the CDR3 is 19 residues. The germline V gene encodes CDR1 MDHEN and CDR2 SYDVKM. The CDR3 nucleotides read TGTGCCAGCAGTTCAGGCCAGAACCGGGGCCCTGAGGGCCAAGAGACCCAGTACTTC. Protein product: CASSSGQNRGPEGQETQYF.

The rearrangement joins TRBV6-6 to TRBJ2-3, with D perhaps TRBD1 or TRBD2 (6 bases each). Germline V lookup: CDR1 MNHNY, CDR2 SVGAGI (reference sequence). The CDR3 extends over 16 amino acids. V lost 5 bases to trimming and J lost 4 bases, with 19 bases between them. This CDR3 is CASSTRGGGGSDTQYF. In DNA, the CDR3 is TGTGCCAGCAGTACCCGAGGCGGAGGGGGATCAGATACGCAGTATTTT.

The rearrangement joins TRBV6-5 to TRBJ1-2, with 12 positions matching TRBD1. The germline V gene has CDR1 MNHEY and CDR2 SVGAGI. This CDR3 has 16 amino acids. Unmatched junction bases numbered 9, after V lost 6 bases and J lost 4 bases. The CDR3 region has the DNA TGTGCCAGCAGCTCAACCGGGACAGGGGGCCGCTATGGCTACACCTTC. Protein product: CASSSTGTGGRYGYTF.

This clonotype turned up a few times. The chain uses TRBV29-1 and TRBJ1-2; tentative D call: TRBD1 (5 bases). V lost 2 bases, J lost 8 bases, and 24 bases lay in between. CDR3 size: 16 residues. CDR1 is SQVTM, CDR2 ANQGSEA, per germline. The CDR3, as DNA: TGCAGCGTTGAACCCAAGACCCATCGGGGGGTAGAGGGCTACACCTTC. Translated: CSVEPKTHRGVEGYTF.

The DNA of the CDR3 is TGTGCCAGCAGCCTTCGACAGGGAAGTAGCTCAGATACGCAGTATTTT. It encodes CASSLRQGSSSDTQYF. V gene TRBV7-9 combines with J gene TRBJ2-3, with 7 bases that match TRBD1. Looked up from germline, CDR1 is SEHNR and CDR2 is FQNEAQ (reference sequence). The CDR3 has 16 residues. V gave up 5 bases and J gave up 4 bases; unmatched junction bases: 12.

The V and J genes are TRBV9 and TRBJ2-1, with D hard to call. Trimming left V 0 bases short and J 11 bases short, with 12 bases between. In germline, CDR1 is SGDLS, CDR2 YYNGEE. CDR3 size: 13 residues. CDR3 protein: CASSVADGQQQFF. The CDR3 nucleotides are TGTGCCAGCAGCGTAGCGGATGGCCAGCAGCAGTTCTTC.

This rearrangement joins TRBV9 to TRBJ1-2, with TRBD1 identical over 8 bases. V dropped 3 bases and J dropped 1; count of bases not matched to a gene: 5. Germline V gene data show CDR1 as SGDLS and CDR2 as YYNGEE. This CDR3 is built from 15 residues. As DNA, the CDR3 is TGTGCCAGCAGCGCCGCAGGGGGCGTTAACTATGGCTACACCTTC. This codes for CASSAAGGVNYGYTF.

This rearrangement joins TRBV4-3 to TRBJ1-6, with unresolved D. The CDR3 length is 16 residues. Germline V gene lookup returns CDR1 LGHNA and CDR2 YSLEER. V lost 0 bases and J 10 bases, leaving 16 bases between the germline ends. The CDR3 sequence: CASSQELGSGNSPLHF. The CDR3 coding sequence is TGCGCCAGCAGCCAAGAACTTGGATCGGGCAACTCACCCCTCCACTTT.

This clonotype was recorded many times. The chain uses TRBV7-2 and TRBJ2-3; 7 bases are shared with TRBD1. CDR1 and CDR2 from the germline V gene are SGHTA and FQGNSA. This CDR3 is 13 amino acids long. After removal of 5 bases from V and 5 bases from J, the junction contained 4 bases not matched to a gene. CDR3 DNA sequence: TGTGCCAGCAGCGCCCGGGACAGAGATACGCAGTATTTT. Encoded protein: CASSARDRDTQYF.

This clonotype was observed a handful of times. V and J are TRBV29-1 and TRBJ2-7, with D possibly being TRBD2 (5 bases). Trimming shortened V by 7 bases and J by 4 bases, and 11 bases separated the two germline ends. The CDR3 contains 11 residues. Looked up from germline, CDR1 is SQVTM and CDR2 is ANQGSEA. CDR3 region: CSGGGAYEQYF. CDR3 nucleotides: TGCAGCGGTGGAGGTGCATACGAGCAGTACTTC.

This clonotype was counted only a few times. This chain connects TRBV20-1 to TRBJ2-3, with D perhaps TRBD1 or TRBD2 (5 bases each). Germline CDR1 is DFQATT and CDR2 is SNEGSKA (reference sequence). Trimming shortened V by 3 bases and J by 2 bases, and 18 bases separated the two germline ends. The CDR3 has 16 amino acids. CDR3 bases: TGCAGTGCTAGGAGGGCCAAGGGGCTCCTCACAGATACGCAGTATTTT. Amino acid sequence: CSARRAKGLLTDTQYF.

A few counts support this clonotype. V is TRBV6-5 and J is TRBJ1-2, with TRBD1 as a possible D gene (6 bases). This CDR3 comprises 16 residues. Trimming took off 2 bases at V and 7 bases at J, with 20 bases between the two ends. Germline V gene data show CDR1 as MNHEY and CDR2 as SVGAGI. The CDR3 bases are TGTGCCAGCAGTTACGAAGGAGGGAGGGGGACGGGTGGCTACACCTTC. It codes for CASSYEGGRGTGGYTF.

The J gene is TRBJ2-1, the V gene TRBV7-2, with D hard to call. The CDR3 has 14 residues. Germline V lookup: CDR1 SGHTA, CDR2 FQGNSA. V was cut by 0 bases and J by 8 bases, with 11 bases left in between. The DNA for the CDR3 is TGTGCCAGCAGCTTAGCGCGTCACAGCGATGAGCAGTTCTTC. It encodes CASSLARHSDEQFF.

The chain carries TRBV6-2 or TRBV6-3 and TRBJ2-1, with D tentatively TRBD2 (5 bases). Trimming took 2 bases from V and 3 from J, leaving 14 bases between them. The CDR3 contains 16 residues. Germline loops: CDR1 MNHEY, CDR2 SVGEGT. In DNA, the CDR3 is TGTGCCAGCAGTTACGGAGCGACTACCGACTACAATGAGCAGTTCTTC. This encodes CASSYGATTDYNEQFF.

Only a few counts were recorded for this clonotype. The chain's CDR3 is CASSVGTGGFEQYF. Here the CDR3 DNA reads TGTGCCAGCAGCGTGGGGACAGGGGGCTTCGAGCAGTACTTC. The rearrangement links TRBV9 to TRBJ2-7; the match to TRBD1 covers 12 bases. The CDR3 length is 14 residues. V dropped 2 bases and J dropped 6; count of bases not matched to a gene: 3. Germline V gives CDR1 SGDLS, CDR2 YYNGEE.

In this sample, this clonotype turned up a few times. Here the CDR3 DNA reads TGTGCCAGCCGCGAGAGTCTAGCGGGTTACAATGAGCAGTTCTTC. Amino acid sequence: CASRESLAGYNEQFF. The chain has TRBV6-5 and TRBJ2-1; 8 positions agree with TRBD2. This CDR3 has 15 residues. CDR1 and CDR2 from the germline V gene are MNHEY and SVGAGI. V lost 8 bases and J lost 4; bases outside the gene matches: 10.

This clonotype appeared a few times. This chain links TRBV12-3 or TRBV12-4 with TRBJ2-5, with D maybe TRBD1 (5 bases). V was clipped by 3 bases and J by 3 bases, with 11 bases between them. The CDR3 consists of 14 residues. The CDR3 DNA reads as TGTGCCAGCAGTTTTAGAAGCAGGGAAGAGACCCAGTACTTC. Protein product: CASSFRSREETQYF.

This clonotype was seen only a few times. The CDR3 region has the DNA TGTGCCAGCAGCCCTACAGGACCCGAAAACATTCAGTACTTC. Encoded protein: CASSPTGPENIQYF. V usage is TRBV7-9 and J usage is TRBJ2-4; a possible D gene is TRBD1 (5 bases). Germline V gene data show CDR1 as SEHNR and CDR2 as FQNEAQ (reference sequence). This CDR3 region has 14 residues. V lost 5 bases and J 5 bases, leaving 13 bases between the germline ends.